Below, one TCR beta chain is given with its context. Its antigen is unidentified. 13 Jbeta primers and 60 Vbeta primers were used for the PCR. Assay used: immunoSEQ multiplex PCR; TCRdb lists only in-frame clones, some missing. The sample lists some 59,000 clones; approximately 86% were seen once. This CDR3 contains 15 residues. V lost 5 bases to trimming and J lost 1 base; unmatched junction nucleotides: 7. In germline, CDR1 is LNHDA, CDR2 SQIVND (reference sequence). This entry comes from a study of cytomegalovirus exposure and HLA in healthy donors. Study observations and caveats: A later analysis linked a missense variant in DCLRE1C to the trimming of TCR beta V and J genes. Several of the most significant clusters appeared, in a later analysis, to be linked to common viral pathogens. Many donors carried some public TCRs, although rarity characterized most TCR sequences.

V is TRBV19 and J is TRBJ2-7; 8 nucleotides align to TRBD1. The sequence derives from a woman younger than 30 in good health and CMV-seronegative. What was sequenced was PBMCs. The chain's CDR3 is CASSPRTGISYEQYF. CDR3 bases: TGTGCCAGTAGTCCGCGGACAGGGATTTCCTACGAGCAGTACTTC. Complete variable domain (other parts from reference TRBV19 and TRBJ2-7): DGGITQSPKYLFRKEGQNVTLSCEQNLNHDAMYWYRQDPGQGLRLIYYSQIVNDFQKGDIAEGYSVSREKKESFPLTVTSAQKNPTAFYLCASSPRTGISYEQYFGPGTRLTVT.